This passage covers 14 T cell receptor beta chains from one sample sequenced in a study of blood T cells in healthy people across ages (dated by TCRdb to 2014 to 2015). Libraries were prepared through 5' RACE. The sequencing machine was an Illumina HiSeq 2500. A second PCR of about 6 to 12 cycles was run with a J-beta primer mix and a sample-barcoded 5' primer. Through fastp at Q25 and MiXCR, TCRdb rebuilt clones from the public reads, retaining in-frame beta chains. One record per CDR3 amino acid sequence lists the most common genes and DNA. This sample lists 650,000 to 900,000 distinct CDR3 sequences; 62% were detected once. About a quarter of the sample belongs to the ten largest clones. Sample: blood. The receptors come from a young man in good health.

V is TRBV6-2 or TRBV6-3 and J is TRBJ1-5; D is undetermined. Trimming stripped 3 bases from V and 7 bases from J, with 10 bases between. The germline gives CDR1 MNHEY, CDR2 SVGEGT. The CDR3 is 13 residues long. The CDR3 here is CASSYPLGQPQHF. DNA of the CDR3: TGTGCCAGCAGTTATCCCCTTGGGCAGCCCCAGCATTTT.

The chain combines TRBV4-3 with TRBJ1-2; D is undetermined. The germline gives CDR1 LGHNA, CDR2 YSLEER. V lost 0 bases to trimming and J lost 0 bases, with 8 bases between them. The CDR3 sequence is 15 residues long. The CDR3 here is CASSQDIPANYGYTF. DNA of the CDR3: TGCGCCAGCAGCCAAGATATCCCAGCTAACTATGGCTACACCTTC.

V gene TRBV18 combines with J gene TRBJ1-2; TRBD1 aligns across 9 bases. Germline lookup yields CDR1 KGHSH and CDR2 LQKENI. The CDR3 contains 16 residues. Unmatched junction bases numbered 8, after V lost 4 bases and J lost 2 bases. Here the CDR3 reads CASSRSGTGTNYGYTF. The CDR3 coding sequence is TGTGCCAGCTCACGGTCCGGGACAGGGACGAACTATGGCTACACCTTC.

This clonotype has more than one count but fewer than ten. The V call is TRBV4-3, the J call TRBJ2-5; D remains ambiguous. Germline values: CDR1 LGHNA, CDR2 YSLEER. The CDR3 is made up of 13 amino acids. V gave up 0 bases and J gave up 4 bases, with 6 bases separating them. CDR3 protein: CASSQDWSETQYF. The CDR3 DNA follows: TGCGCCAGCAGCCAAGATTGGTCAGAGACCCAGTACTTC.

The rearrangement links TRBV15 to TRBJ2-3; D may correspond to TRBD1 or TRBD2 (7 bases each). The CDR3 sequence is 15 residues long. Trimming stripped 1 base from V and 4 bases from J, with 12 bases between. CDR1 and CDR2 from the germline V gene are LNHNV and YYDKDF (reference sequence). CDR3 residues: CATSRVSGGADTQYF. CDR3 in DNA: TGTGCCACCAGCAGAGTTTCAGGGGGGGCAGATACGCAGTATTTT.

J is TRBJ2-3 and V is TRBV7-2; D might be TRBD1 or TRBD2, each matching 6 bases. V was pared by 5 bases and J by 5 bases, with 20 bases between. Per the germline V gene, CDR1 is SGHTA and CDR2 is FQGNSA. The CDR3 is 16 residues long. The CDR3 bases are TGTGCCAGCAGCCCAACGCTGGTGGGGGGCTTAGATACGCAGTATTTT. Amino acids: CASSPTLVGGLDTQYF. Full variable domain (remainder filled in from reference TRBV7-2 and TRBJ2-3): GAGVSQSPSNKVTEKGKDVELRCDPISGHTALYWYRQSLGQGLEFLIYFQGNSAPDKSGLPSDRFSAERTGGSVSTLTIQRTQQEDSAVYLCASSPTLVGGLDTQYFGPGTRLTVL.

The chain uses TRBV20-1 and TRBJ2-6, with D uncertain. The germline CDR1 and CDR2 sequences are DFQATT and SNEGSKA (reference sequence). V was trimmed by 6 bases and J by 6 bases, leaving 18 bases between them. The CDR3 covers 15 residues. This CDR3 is CSASPPPGTANVLTF. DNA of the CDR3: TGCAGTGCCTCGCCTCCACCCGGCACGGCCAACGTCCTGACTTTC.

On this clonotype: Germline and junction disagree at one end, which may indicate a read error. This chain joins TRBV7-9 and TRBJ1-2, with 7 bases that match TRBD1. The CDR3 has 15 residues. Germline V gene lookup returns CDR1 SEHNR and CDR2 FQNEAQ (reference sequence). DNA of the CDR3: TGTGCCAACAGCTTAGGAAGGGCCAGGGGGGACGGCTACACCTTC. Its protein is CANSLGRARGDGYTF.

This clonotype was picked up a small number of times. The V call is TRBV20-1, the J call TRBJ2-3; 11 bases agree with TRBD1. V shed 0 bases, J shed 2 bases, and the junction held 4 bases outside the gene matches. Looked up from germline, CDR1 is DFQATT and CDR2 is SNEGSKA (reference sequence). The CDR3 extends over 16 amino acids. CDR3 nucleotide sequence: TGCAGTGCTAGAGATTGGGACAGGGGGAACACAGATACGCAGTATTTT. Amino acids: CSARDWDRGNTDTQYF.

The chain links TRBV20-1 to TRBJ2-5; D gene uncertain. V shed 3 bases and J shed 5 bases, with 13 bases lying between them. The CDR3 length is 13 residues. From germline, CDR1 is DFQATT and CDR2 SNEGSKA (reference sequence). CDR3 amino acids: CSARSDSYETQYF. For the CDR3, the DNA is TGCAGTGCTAGGTCTGACTCCTACGAGACCCAGTACTTC.

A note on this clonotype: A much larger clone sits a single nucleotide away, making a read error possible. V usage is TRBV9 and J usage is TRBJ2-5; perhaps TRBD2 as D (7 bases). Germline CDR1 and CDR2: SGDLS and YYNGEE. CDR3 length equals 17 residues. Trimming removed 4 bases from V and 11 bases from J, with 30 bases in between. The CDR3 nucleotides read TGTGCCAGCAGCCAATACCGCCTGCGGGGGCCCCACAATGAGCAGTACTTC. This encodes CASSQYRLRGPHNEQYF.

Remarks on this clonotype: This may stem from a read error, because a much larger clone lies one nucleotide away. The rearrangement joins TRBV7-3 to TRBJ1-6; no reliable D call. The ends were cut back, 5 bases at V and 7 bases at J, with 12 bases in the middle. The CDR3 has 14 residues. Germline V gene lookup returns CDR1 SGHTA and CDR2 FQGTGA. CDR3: CASSVVPKNSPLHF. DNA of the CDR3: TGTGCCAGCAGCGTAGTGCCGAAGAATTCACCCCTCCACTTT.

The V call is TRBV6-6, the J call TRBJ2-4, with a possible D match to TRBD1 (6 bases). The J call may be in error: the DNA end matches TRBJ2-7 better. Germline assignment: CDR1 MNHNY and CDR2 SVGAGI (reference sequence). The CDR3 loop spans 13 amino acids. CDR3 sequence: CASRQVKTYEQYF. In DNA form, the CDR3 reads TGTGCCAGCCGACAGGTTAAGACCTACGAGCAGTACTTC.

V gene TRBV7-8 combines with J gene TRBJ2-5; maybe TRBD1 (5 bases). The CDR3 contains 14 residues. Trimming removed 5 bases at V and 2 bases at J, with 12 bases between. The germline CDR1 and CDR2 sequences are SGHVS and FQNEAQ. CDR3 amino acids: CASSPDSLQETQYF. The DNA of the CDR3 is TGTGCCAGCAGCCCCGACAGTCTGCAAGAGACCCAGTACTTC.